The clone carrying this T cell receptor (beta chain) was detected once. Generated by immunoSEQ multiplex PCR, the TCRdb table keeps only in-frame clones and is missing some. The sample holds 150,000 to 180,000 clones, roughly nine tenths seen once. These data belong to a study of blood T cell repertoires in COVID-19. In the study overall: COVID-19 samples collected from the United States, Italy and Spain covered acute and convalescent phases. Sources were T cells, B-cell-depleted T cells, or PBMCs; the material itself was cDNA or gDNA.

The sample was peripheral blood. The TCR originated in a man in his fifties with acute or convalescent COVID-19.

CDR3 sequence: CASSSRTLDGETQYF. The DNA for the CDR3 is TGTGCCAGCAGTTCCCGGACTCTGGACGGCGAGACCCAGTACTTC. The V and J genes are TRBV27 and TRBJ2-5; perhaps TRBD2 as D (5 bases). CDR1 MNHEY and CDR2 SMNVEV come from the germline V gene (reference sequence). There are 15 residues in the CDR3. The V and J ends lost 4 bases and 5 bases respectively, with 17 bases between them.